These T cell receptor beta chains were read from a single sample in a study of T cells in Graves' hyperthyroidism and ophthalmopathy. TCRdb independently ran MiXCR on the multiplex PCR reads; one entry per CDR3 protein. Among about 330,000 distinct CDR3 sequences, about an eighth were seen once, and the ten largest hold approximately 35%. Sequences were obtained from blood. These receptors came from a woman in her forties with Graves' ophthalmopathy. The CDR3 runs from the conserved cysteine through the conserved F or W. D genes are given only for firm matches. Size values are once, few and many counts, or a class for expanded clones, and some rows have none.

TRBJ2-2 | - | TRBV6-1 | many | CASRTPYVNTGELFF | TGTGCCAGCAGGACCCCGTACGTGAACACCGGGGAGCTGTTTTTT
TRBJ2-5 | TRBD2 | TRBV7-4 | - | CASNKASGRAGETQYF | TGTGCCAGCAACAAAGCTAGCGGGAGGGCCGGAGAGACCCAGTACTTC
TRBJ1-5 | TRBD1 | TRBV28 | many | CASSPQGAGNQPQHF | TGTGCCAGCAGTCCGCAGGGGGCGGGCAATCAGCCCCAGCATTTT
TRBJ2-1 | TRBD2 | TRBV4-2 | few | CASSPGLGNEQFF | TGTGCCAGCAGCCCCGGACTAGGGAATGAGCAGTTCTTC
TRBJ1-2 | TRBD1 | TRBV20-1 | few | CSARATGGRGYTF | TGCAGTGCTAGAGCGACAGGGGGTCGGGGCTACACCTTC
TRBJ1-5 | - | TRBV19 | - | CASSIDSGQPQHF | TGTGCCAGTAGTATAGATTCCGGTCAGCCCCAGCATTTT
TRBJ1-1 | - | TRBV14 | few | CASSPRPTNTEAFF | TGTGCCAGCAGCCCCCGACCGACGAACACTGAAGCTTTCTTT
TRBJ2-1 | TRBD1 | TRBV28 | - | CAVRRLRGGQGGYNEQFF | TGTGCCGTACGCCGCTTAAGGGGGGGACAGGGGGGATACAATGAGCAGTTCTTC
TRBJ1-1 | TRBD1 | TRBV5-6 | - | CASSLAEIFYRGNTEAFF | TGTGCCAGCAGCTTGGCAGAGATTTTTTACAGGGGGAACACTGAAGCTTTCTTT
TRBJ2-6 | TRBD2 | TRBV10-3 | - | CAIRRGLAGGTSGANVLTF | TGTGCCATCAGGAGGGGACTAGCGGGGGGGACCTCTGGGGCCAACGTCCTGACTTTC
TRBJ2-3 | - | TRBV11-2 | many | CASSFDLGTQYF | TGTGCCAGCAGCTTCGATCTAGGTACGCAGTATTTT
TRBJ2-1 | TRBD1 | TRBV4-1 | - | CASSQTTGGSYNEQFF | TGCGCCAGCAGCCAAACGACAGGGGGATCCTACAATGAGCAGTTCTTC
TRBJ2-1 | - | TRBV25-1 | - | CASSEEGGTSYNEQFF | TGTGCCAGCAGTGAGGAAGGCGGGACCTCCTACAATGAGCAGTTCTTC
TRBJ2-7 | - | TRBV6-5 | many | CASGYYEQYF | TGTGCCAGCGGGTACTACGAGCAGTACTTC
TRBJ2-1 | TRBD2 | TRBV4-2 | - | CASSQVTSGGHNEQFF | TGTGCCAGCAGCCAAGTAACTAGCGGGGGGCACAATGAGCAGTTCTTC
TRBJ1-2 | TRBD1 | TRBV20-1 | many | CSAIPRTGGLGYTF | TGCAGTGCGATTCCCCGGACAGGAGGACTGGGCTACACCTTC
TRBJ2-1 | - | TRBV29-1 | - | CSVGGGRGEQFF | TGCAGCGTGGGGGGGGGGCGGGGTGAGCAGTTCTTC
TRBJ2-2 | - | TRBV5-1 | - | CASSLSLDRGTTTGELFF | TGCGCCAGCAGCTTGTCGCTAGACCGGGGTACGACCACCGGGGAGCTGTTTTTT
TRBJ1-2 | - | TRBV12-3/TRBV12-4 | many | CASTIWGGFSGYTF | TGTGCCAGCACCATATGGGGGGGGTTTAGTGGCTACACCTTC
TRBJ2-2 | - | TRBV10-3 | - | CAISGGDPWELFF | TGTGCCATCAGTGGTGGTGACCCGTGGGAGCTGTTTTTT
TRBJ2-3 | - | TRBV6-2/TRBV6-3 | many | CASSSYWRGQDTQYF | TGTGCCAGCAGTTCGTATTGGCGGGGCCAGGATACGCAGTATTTT
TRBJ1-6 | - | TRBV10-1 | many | CASSDPSINSPLHF | TGCGCCAGCAGTGACCCTTCCATAAATTCACCCCTCCACTTT
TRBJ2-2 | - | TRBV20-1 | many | CSAARPNTGELFF | TGCAGTGCCGCCCGTCCGAACACCGGGGAGCTGTTTTTT
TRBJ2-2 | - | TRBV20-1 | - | CSASSGFELFF | TGCAGTGCTAGCTCCGGATTCGAGCTGTTTTTT
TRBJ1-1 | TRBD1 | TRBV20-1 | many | CSARRQGLSGGEAFF | TGCAGTGCTCGGCGACAGGGTTTGAGCGGCGGGGAAGCTTTCTTT
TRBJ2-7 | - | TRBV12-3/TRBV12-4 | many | CASSPRGVGEQYF | TGTGCCAGCAGCCCGAGGGGGGTGGGAGAGCAGTACTTC
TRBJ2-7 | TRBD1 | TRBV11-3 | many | CASSPGTGIYEQYF | TGTGCCAGCAGCCCCGGGACAGGGATTTACGAGCAGTACTTC
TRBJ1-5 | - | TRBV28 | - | CASSWHLGDNQPQHF | TGTGCCAGCAGTTGGCACTTGGGGGACAATCAGCCCCAGCATTTT
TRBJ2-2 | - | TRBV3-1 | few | CASSHVAGELFF | TGTGCCAGCAGCCACGTGGCCGGGGAGCTGTTTTTT
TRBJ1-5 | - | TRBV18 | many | CASSPVGQPYQPQHF | TGTGCCAGCTCACCAGTGGGACAACCTTATCAGCCCCAGCATTTT
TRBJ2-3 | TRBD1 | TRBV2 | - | CASRRKQGDTQYF | TGTGCCAGCAGGAGGAAACAGGGGGATACGCAGTATTTT
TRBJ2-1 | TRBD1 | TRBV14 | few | CASSNTGGSYNEQFF | TGTGCCAGCAGCAACACAGGGGGGAGTTACAATGAGCAGTTCTTC
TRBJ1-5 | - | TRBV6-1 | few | CASSSRQGYQPQHF | TGTGCCAGCAGTTCCCGCCAGGGGTATCAGCCCCAGCATTTT
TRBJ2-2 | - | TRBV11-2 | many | CASRQGGAGELFF | TGTGCCAGCAGACAGGGAGGGGCCGGGGAGCTGTTTTTT
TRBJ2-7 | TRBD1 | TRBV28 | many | CASSFRISGTGIRDYEQYF | TGTGCCAGCAGTTTCCGCATTTCCGGGACAGGGATACGAGACTACGAGCAGTACTTC
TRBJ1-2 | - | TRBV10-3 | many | CAISETHDYGYTF | TGTGCCATCAGTGAGACCCATGACTATGGCTACACCTTC
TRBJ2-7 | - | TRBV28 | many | CASVPSTSYEQYF | TGTGCCAGCGTCCCGAGCACCTCTTACGAGCAGTACTTC
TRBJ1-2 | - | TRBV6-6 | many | CASSYSRGAGPYGYTF | TGTGCCAGCAGTTACTCGAGAGGGGCCGGCCCCTATGGCTACACCTTC
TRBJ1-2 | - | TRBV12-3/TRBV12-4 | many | CASTLGRHPKSYGYTF | TGTGCCAGCACCTTGGGAAGACACCCCAAGAGCTATGGCTACACCTTC
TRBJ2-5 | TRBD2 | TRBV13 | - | CASSYGRGRGGRILETQYF | TGTGCCAGCAGCTATGGCCGGGGACGGGGGGGCCGAATCCTGGAGACCCAGTACTTC
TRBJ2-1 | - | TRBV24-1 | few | CATSPAGFSYNEQFF | TGTGCCACCAGCCCGGCAGGCTTCTCCTACAATGAGCAGTTCTTC
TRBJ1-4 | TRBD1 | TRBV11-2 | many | CASSQTTGATNEKLFF | TGTGCCAGCAGTCAGACGACAGGGGCAACTAATGAAAAACTGTTTTTT
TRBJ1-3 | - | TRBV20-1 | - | CSARGTAFSGNTIYF | TGCAGTGCTAGAGGGACGGCCTTCTCTGGAAACACCATATATTTT
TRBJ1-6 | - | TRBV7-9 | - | CASSERQNSPLHF | TGTGCCAGCAGCGAACGACAGAATTCACCCCTCCACTTT
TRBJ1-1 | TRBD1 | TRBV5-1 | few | CASSLTGQGETEAFF | TGCGCCAGCAGCTTAACGGGACAGGGGGAGACTGAAGCTTTCTTT
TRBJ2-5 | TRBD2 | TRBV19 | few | CASTPAHGLAVLPESSETQYF | TGTGCCAGTACCCCCGCTCACGGACTAGCGGTCCTCCCCGAAAGTTCCGAGACCCAGTACTTC
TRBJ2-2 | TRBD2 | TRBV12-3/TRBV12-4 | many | CASSLSSGGSYTGELFF | TGTGCCAGCAGTTTGTCTAGCGGGGGGTCTTACACCGGGGAGCTGTTTTTT
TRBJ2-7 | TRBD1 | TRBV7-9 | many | CASSLGLQGFNEQYF | TGTGCCAGCAGCTTAGGGCTACAGGGGTTCAACGAGCAGTACTTC
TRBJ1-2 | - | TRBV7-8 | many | CASSSTANYGYTF | TGTGCCAGCAGTTCGACAGCAAACTATGGCTACACCTTC
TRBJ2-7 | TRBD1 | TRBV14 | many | CASSQLGQGNEQYF | TGTGCCAGCAGCCAACTGGGACAGGGGAACGAGCAGTACTTC